Presented here are 8 T cell receptor beta chains from one specimen sequenced in a study of cytomegalovirus exposure and HLA in healthy donors. The PCR had 60 Vbeta and 13 Jbeta primers. Here immunoSEQ multiplex PCR was the method, and the copy in TCRdb shows in-frame clones only, minus some. Of 170,000 or so clones listed, over 65% were seen once; the top ten hold around 3.1%. Sequences were obtained from PBMCs. The receptors originated from a woman between 40 and 55 years old in good health and CMV-seronegative.

The table lists this clone with a count of one. The gene calls are TRBV2 and TRBJ2-5; D remains unclear. V was pared by 6 bases and J by 5 bases, with 13 bases between. The CDR3 length is 13 residues. Germline assignment: CDR1 SNHLY and CDR2 FYNNEI. The CDR3 here is CASSERDRETQYF. CDR3 DNA sequence: TGTGCCAGCAGCGAGCGAGACCGGGAGACCCAGTACTTC.

The chain couples TRBV19 to TRBJ1-5; D remains unclear. Looked up from germline, CDR1 is LNHDA and CDR2 is SQIVND (reference sequence). The germline V and J ends were trimmed by 6 bases and 5 bases, with 11 bases remaining between them. The CDR3 loop spans 13 amino acids. The CDR3 loop is CASSTLRDQPQHF. The CDR3 coding sequence is TGTGCCAGTAGCACGCTGAGAGATCAGCCCCAGCATTTT. The full variable domain, its missing parts supplied by reference TRBV19 and TRBJ1-5, is DGGITQSPKYLFRKEGQNVTLSCEQNLNHDAMYWYRQDPGQGLRLIYYSQIVNDFQKGDIAEGYSVSREKKESFPLTVTSAQKNPTAFYLCASSTLRDQPQHFGDGTRLSIL.

The CDR3 protein is CASSQTQAPSYGYTF. CDR3 coding DNA: TGTGCCAGCAGCCAGACCCAGGCTCCATCCTATGGCTACACCTTC. The chain has TRBV6-6 and TRBJ1-2; unclear D gene. CDR1 MNHNY and CDR2 SVGAGI come from the germline V gene (reference sequence). The CDR3 length is 15 residues. V gave up 6 bases and J gave up 4 bases, with 18 bases separating them.

This clone appeared a single time. This sequence joins TRBV7-2 and TRBJ1-2; no clear D gene. Between the trimmed V and J ends, which lost 5 bases and 5 bases, there was a span of 12 bases. Germline loops: CDR1 SGHTA, CDR2 FQGNSA. This CDR3 has 13 residues. In DNA form, the CDR3 reads TGTGCCAGCAGCCCTGATGGACTTTATGGCTACACCTTC. Translation: CASSPDGLYGYTF.

V usage is TRBV6-5 and J usage is TRBJ2-3; D is perhaps TRBD1 (5 bases). This CDR3 has 14 residues. CDR1 and CDR2 (germline): MNHEY, SVGAGI. Trimming pared 5 bases from V and 2 bases from J, leaving 11 bases between. Written as DNA, the CDR3 is TGTGCCAGCAGTCGGACATTCCTCACAGATACGCAGTATTTT. It yields the protein CASSRTFLTDTQYF.

The J gene is TRBJ2-7, the V gene TRBV27, with 9 positions matching TRBD1. Germline V gene lookup returns CDR1 MNHEY and CDR2 SMNVEV (reference sequence). This CDR3 has 17 residues. Losses at the gene ends were 4 bases for V and 2 bases for J; bases not matched to a gene: 12. The CDR3 spells CASSSTPAGTGTYEQYF. In DNA form, the CDR3 reads TGTGCCAGCAGTTCCACTCCCGCCGGGACAGGGACCTACGAGCAGTACTTC.

This clone was picked up a small number of times. The V and J genes are TRBV11-2 and TRBJ1-1; 9 bases fit TRBD1. J was trimmed by 5 bases and V by 5 bases; bases with no gene match: 12. Germline loops: CDR1 SGHAT, CDR2 FQNNGV. The CDR3 spans 16 residues. This chain's CDR3 is CASSLRPGTGLTEAFF. Here the CDR3 DNA reads TGTGCCAGCAGCCTCCGGCCGGGGACAGGGCTTACTGAAGCTTTCTTT.

The J gene is TRBJ2-5, the V gene TRBV19; TRBD1 matches 7 bases. V lost 6 bases, J lost 4 bases, and 8 bases stayed unmatched. Germline CDR1 is LNHDA and CDR2 is SQIVND (reference sequence). This CDR3 has 14 amino acids. The CDR3 reads CASSLPGQIETQYF. DNA for the CDR3: TGTGCCAGTAGCCTGCCGGGACAGATAGAGACCCAGTACTTC. The full variable domain, in which reference TRBV19 and TRBJ2-5 provide the parts outside the CDR3, is DGGITQSPKYLFRKEGQNVTLSCEQNLNHDAMYWYRQDPGQGLRLIYYSQIVNDFQKGDIAEGYSVSREKKESFPLTVTSAQKNPTAFYLCASSLPGQIETQYFGPGTRLLVL.